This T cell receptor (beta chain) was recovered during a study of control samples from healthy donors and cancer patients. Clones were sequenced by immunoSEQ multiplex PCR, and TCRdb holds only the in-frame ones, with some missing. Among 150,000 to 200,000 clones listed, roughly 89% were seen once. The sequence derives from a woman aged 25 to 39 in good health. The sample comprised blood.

The CDR3 sequence: CASSDSGQGDSPLHF. The CDR3 nucleotides are TGTGCCAGCAGTGACTCGGGACAGGGAGATTCACCCCTCCACTTT. This chain joins TRBV6-4 and TRBJ1-6, with 9 bases aligning to TRBD1. The CDR3 totals 15 residues. Germline CDR1 MRHNA, CDR2 SNTAGT. V lost 0 bases to trimming and J lost 8 bases; unmatched junction nucleotides: 2.